Each of the 19 T cell receptor beta chains below was sequenced from the same sample in a study of somatic mutations in cytotoxic T cells in rheumatoid arthritis. Libraries were prepared by immunoSEQ multiplex PCR; TCRdb keeps only in-frame clonotypes and omits some of them. The table records 20,000 or so clones, 85% of them present only once. The source material was CD8+ T cells sorted from blood. The receptors derive from a woman in her thirties or forties with rheumatoid arthritis.

The genes are TRBV7-3 and TRBJ2-2, with D perhaps TRBD2 (6 bases). CDR1 is SGHTA, CDR2 FQGTGA, per germline. V shed 8 bases and J shed 5 bases, with 9 bases lying between them. This CDR3 spans 12 amino acids. CDR3 sequence (DNA): TGTGCCAGCGACGGGGGAACCGGGGAGCTGTTTTTT. It yields the protein CASDGGTGELFF. The entire variable domain, with the rest obtained from reference TRBV7-3 and TRBJ2-2, is as follows: GAGVSQTPSNKVTEKGKYVELRCDPISGHTALYWYRQSLGQGPEFLIYFQGTGAADDSGLPNDRFFAVRPEGSVSTLKIQRTERGDSAVYLCASDGGTGELFFGEGSRLTVL.

The CDR3 nucleotides read TGTGCCAGCAGCCAATTTCTACCGATTGGTTCCTACGAGCAGTACTTC. It specifies CASSQFLPIGSYEQYF. The V and J genes are TRBV5-8 and TRBJ2-7; D unresolved. Trimming left V 4 bases short and J 1 base short, with 18 bases between. Germline V gene lookup returns CDR1 SGHTS and CDR2 YDEGEE. The CDR3 length is 16 residues. The full variable domain, with the rest looked up from reference TRBV5-8 and TRBJ2-7, is EAGVTQSPTHLIKTRGQQATLRCSPISGHTSVYWYQQALGLGLQFLLWYDEGEERNRGNFPPRFSGRQFPNYSSELNVNALELEDSALYLCASSQFLPIGSYEQYFGPGTRLTVT.

The rearrangement links TRBV27 to TRBJ2-5; D is unresolved. The J call is doubtful: the DNA matches TRBJ2-7 better. Germline V gene data show CDR1 as MNHEY and CDR2 as SMNVEV (reference sequence). The CDR3 extends over 13 amino acids. This CDR3 is CASSLGHQGEQYF. The CDR3 DNA reads as TGTGCCAGCAGTTTGGGCCACCAAGGCGAGCAGTACTTC.

V gene TRBV7-9 combines with J gene TRBJ2-1; 8 positions agree with TRBD2. J gave up 0 bases and V 5 bases, and 3 bases lay outside the gene matches. Germline CDR1 SEHNR, CDR2 FQNEAQ (reference sequence). This CDR3 has 15 amino acids. The CDR3 protein is CASSNAGGSYNEQFF. The CDR3 region has the DNA TGTGCCAGCAGCAATGCGGGGGGCTCCTACAATGAGCAGTTCTTC.

This chain joins TRBV6-5 and TRBJ2-7; TRBD1 agrees at 9 bases. Germline CDR1 and CDR2: MNHEY and SVGAGI. The CDR3 has 15 amino acids. The trim removed 0 bases at V and 2 bases at J, leaving 2 bases unmatched. The CDR3: CASSYSDRGTYEQYF. The CDR3 DNA sequence: TGTGCCAGCAGTTACTCGGACAGGGGAACCTACGAGCAGTACTTC.

The CDR3 here is CSVVWGLDYGYTF. CDR3 sequence (DNA): TGCAGCGTTGTATGGGGGCTGGACTATGGCTACACCTTC. The V and J genes are TRBV29-1 and TRBJ1-2; a possible D gene is TRBD1 (6 bases). The V end lost 4 bases, the J end lost 3 bases, and 12 bases lay between the germline ends. Germline loops: CDR1 SQVTM, CDR2 ANQGSEA. The CDR3 runs 13 residues.

This chain uses TRBV5-1 with TRBJ1-1; TRBD1 is a possible D gene (5 bases). This CDR3 is 13 amino acids long. Germline assignment: CDR1 SGHRS and CDR2 YFSETQ. Trimming took 4 bases from V and 3 from J, leaving 10 bases between them. In DNA form, the CDR3 reads TGCGCCAGCAGCCGGGGGGGGGACACTGAAGCTTTCTTT. Translated, it gives CASSRGGDTEAFF.

This chain links TRBV11-2 with TRBJ2-5, with D unclear. The end of the DNA is better explained by TRBJ2-7, so the J call may be wrong. Germline CDR1 is SGHAT and CDR2 is FQNNGV. The CDR3 spans 10 residues. The CDR3 nucleotides read TGTGCCAGCAGCTTATACGAGCAGTACTTC. It encodes CASSLYEQYF.

The chain recombines TRBV25-1 with TRBJ1-2; D remains ambiguous. Germline lookup yields CDR1 MGHDK and CDR2 SYGVNS. This CDR3 spans 14 amino acids. Trimming pared 1 base from V and 1 base from J, leaving 7 bases between. The CDR3 region has the DNA TGTGCCAGCAGTGAATCCCACGGTAACTATGGCTACACCTTC. It translates to CASSESHGNYGYTF.

The chain uses TRBV11-1 and TRBJ2-7; a weak D match, TRBD2 (5 bases). Germline CDR1 SGHAT, CDR2 FQDESV (reference sequence). Trimming removed 3 bases from V and 4 bases from J, with 10 bases in between. The CDR3 is 13 amino acids. The CDR3 coding sequence is TGTGCCAGCAGCTTTAGCGAGATTTACGAGCAGTACTTC. This codes for CASSFSEIYEQYF.

This chain uses TRBV6-1 with TRBJ2-7; TRBD2 is a possible D gene (5 bases). This CDR3 comprises 11 residues. V dropped 8 bases and J dropped 0 bases, with 5 bases sitting between them. The germline V gene has CDR1 MNHNS and CDR2 SASEGT. The CDR3 spells CASGSSYEQYF. DNA of the CDR3: TGTGCCAGCGGGAGCTCCTACGAGCAGTACTTC.

This chain uses TRBV14 with TRBJ2-1; D not certain. Trimming removed 4 bases at V and 8 bases at J, with 18 bases between. This CDR3 comprises 15 residues. Germline loops: CDR1 SGHDN, CDR2 FVKESK. CDR3 coding DNA: TGTGCCAGCAGCCTCGATAAGAGAATCCCCCATGAGCAGTTCTTC. Protein sequence: CASSLDKRIPHEQFF.

This chain joins TRBV2 and TRBJ1-2; D perhaps matches TRBD1 (6 bases). V was trimmed by 3 bases and J by 0 bases, leaving 11 bases between them. The CDR3 covers 15 residues. Germline CDR1 SNHLY, CDR2 FYNNEI. The CDR3 DNA reads as TGTGCCAGCAGTGAGACAGGAGTAGCTAACTATGGCTACACCTTC. This encodes CASSETGVANYGYTF.

The gene calls are TRBV11-2 and TRBJ1-1; TRBD1 might be the D (5 bases). Trimming cost V 6 bases and J 4 bases, with 18 bases left between them. Germline V CDR1 and CDR2: SGHAT, FQNNGV. This CDR3 has 15 amino acids. CDR3 region: CASRQTNIGGTEAFF. The CDR3 region has the DNA TGTGCCAGCAGGCAAACCAATATCGGGGGCACTGAAGCTTTCTTT. The full variable domain, completed using reference TRBV11-2 and TRBJ1-1, is EAGVAQSPRYKIIEKRQSVAFWCNPISGHATLYWYQQILGQGPKLLIQFQNNGVVDDSQLPKDRFSAERLKGVDSTLKIQPAKLEDSAVYLCASRQTNIGGTEAFFGQGTRLTVV.

The chain combines TRBV7-9 with TRBJ2-3, with 11 bases that match TRBD2. CDR3 length equals 17 residues. The V gene's germline CDR1 is SEHNR and CDR2 FQNEAQ (reference sequence). Trimming at V came to 8 bases and at J to 2 bases, leaving 12 bases not matched to a gene. The CDR3 loop is CASAGTSGQILTDTQYF. CDR3 bases: TGTGCCAGCGCCGGGACTAGCGGACAAATTCTCACAGATACGCAGTATTTT.

The rearrangement links TRBV5-4 to TRBJ2-7; D unclear. CDR1 is SGHNT and CDR2 is YYREEE in the germline V gene (reference sequence). V lost 3 bases, J lost 4 bases, and 8 bases lay in between. This CDR3 is 12 amino acids long. The CDR3 region has the DNA TGTGCCAGCAGCTCCGATCGGTACGAGCAGTACTTC. Residues: CASSSDRYEQYF.

The chain couples TRBV4-1 to TRBJ2-7; D might be TRBD2 (5 bases). Trimming removed 2 bases at V and 5 bases at J, with 13 bases between. The length of the CDR3 is 14 residues. Germline assignment: CDR1 MGHRA and CDR2 YSYEKL. The CDR3 DNA is TGCGCCAGCAGCCAACCCGCGGGCGGAAACGAGCAGTACTTC. Translating gives CASSQPAGGNEQYF.

CDR3 nucleotides: TGTGCCAGTAGTGGGTGGGAGACCACCTACAATGAGCAGTTCTTC. This encodes CASSGWETTYNEQFF. The genes are TRBV19 and TRBJ2-1, with a weak D call TRBD2 (5 bases). Trimming pared 5 bases from V and 2 bases from J, leaving 13 bases between. The germline V gene has CDR1 LNHDA and CDR2 SQIVND (reference sequence). This CDR3 has 15 amino acids.

This rearrangement joins TRBV7-9 to TRBJ2-5, with D possibly TRBD1 on 5 matching bases. The DNA end favors TRBJ2-7, so the J call may be wrong. This CDR3 has 14 amino acids. Germline V gene data show CDR1 as SEHNR and CDR2 as FQNEAQ (reference sequence). CDR3 nucleotide sequence: TGTGCCAGCAGCCTGAAGACAGCCTCCTACGAGCAGTACTTC. This sequence encodes CASSLKTASYEQYF.